A single sample is the source of the 4 T cell receptor beta chains below, sequenced in a study of human T cells and chemical hapten exposure. TCRdb passed the RACE reads through MiXCR, listing each CDR3 protein once. The table lists 95,000 to 100,000 distinct CDR3 sequences, 11% of them singletons. The time point denotes: pre-sensitization, week 0. Treatment described: therapeutic diphenylcyclopropenone sensitization with weekly scalp DPC. Sequencing used whole blood, obtained in connection with sensitization to the hapten diphenylcyclopropenone (DPC). These TCRs come from an older woman with alopecia areata. Some clones in this sample may be carry-over from other donors' samples.

V is TRBV5-1 and J is TRBJ2-1; D is undetermined. Germline assignment: CDR1 SGHRS and CDR2 YFSETQ. The CDR3 is 14 amino acids. V was trimmed by 2 bases and J by 4 bases, leaving 10 bases between them. The CDR3: CASSFRLGYNEQFF. CDR3 in DNA: TGCGCCAGCAGCTTTCGGCTAGGGTACAATGAGCAGTTCTTC.

The genes are TRBV6-1 and TRBJ1-1; possibly TRBD1 for D (6 bases). CDR1 MNHNS and CDR2 SASEGT come from the germline V gene. Trimming removed 5 bases at V and 7 bases at J, with 11 bases between. The CDR3 runs to 12 residues. CDR3 residues: CASSPQGNEAFF. DNA of the CDR3: TGTGCCAGCAGTCCGCAGGGGAATGAAGCTTTCTTT.

The chain couples TRBV7-9 to TRBJ2-5, with a possible D match to TRBD1 (6 bases). Germline V gene lookup returns CDR1 SEHNR and CDR2 FQNEAQ (reference sequence). This CDR3 is 13 amino acids long. Trimming left V 5 bases short and J 4 bases short, with 11 bases between. The CDR3 nucleotides read TGTGCCAGCAGCATACAGGGTTTAGAGACCCAGTACTTC. Encoded protein: CASSIQGLETQYF.

The chain employs TRBV29-1 and TRBJ2-2; the D gene is possibly TRBD1 (6 bases). Looked up from germline, CDR1 is SQVTM and CDR2 is ANQGSEA. V lost 7 bases and J 0 bases, leaving 9 bases between the germline ends. This CDR3 is 13 amino acids long. The CDR3 DNA reads as TGCAGCGCCGGACAGACGAACACCGGGGAGCTGTTTTTT. It encodes CSAGQTNTGELFF.